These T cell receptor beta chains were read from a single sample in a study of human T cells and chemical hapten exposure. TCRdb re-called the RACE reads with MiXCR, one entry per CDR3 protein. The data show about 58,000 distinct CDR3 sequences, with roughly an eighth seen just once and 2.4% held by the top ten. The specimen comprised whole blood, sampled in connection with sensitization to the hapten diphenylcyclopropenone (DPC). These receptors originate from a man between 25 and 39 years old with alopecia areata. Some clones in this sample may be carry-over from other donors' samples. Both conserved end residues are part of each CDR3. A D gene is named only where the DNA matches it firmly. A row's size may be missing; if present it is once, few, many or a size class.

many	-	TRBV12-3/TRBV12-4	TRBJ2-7	TGTGCCAGCAGTTTTCTTCTCAGCTACGAGCAGTACTTC	CASSFLLSYEQYF
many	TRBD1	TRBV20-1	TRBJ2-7	TGCAGTGCTAGAGTAGGACAGGACTACGAGCAGTACTTC	CSARVGQDYEQYF
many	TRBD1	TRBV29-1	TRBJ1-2	TGCAGCGTTTCATCCAGGGGGGATGGCTACACCTTC	CSVSSRGDGYTF
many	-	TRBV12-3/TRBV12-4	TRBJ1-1	TGTGCCAGCAGTTTTGGGGGATACACTGAAGCTTTCTTT	CASSFGGYTEAFF
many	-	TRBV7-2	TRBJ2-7	TGTGCCAGCAGCTTAGGGGGCGCTTCCTACGAGCAGTACTTC	CASSLGGASYEQYF
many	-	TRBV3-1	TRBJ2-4	TGTGCCAGCAGCCGGACAGAATTAGCCAAAAACATTCAGTACTTC	CASSRTELAKNIQYF
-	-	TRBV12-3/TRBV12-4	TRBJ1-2	TGTGCCAGCAGTTCTGCGAGGCGCCACTATGGCTACACCTTC	CASSSARRHYGYTF
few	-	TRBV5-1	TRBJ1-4	TGCGCCAGCAGCTTGTATTCGACCGGCCTTAATGAAAAACTGTTTTTT	CASSLYSTGLNEKLFF
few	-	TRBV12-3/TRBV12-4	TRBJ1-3	TGTGCCAGCAGTTTAGGAAAGGGAAACACCATATATTTT	CASSLGKGNTIYF
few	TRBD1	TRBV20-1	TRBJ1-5	TGCAGTGCTACACAGGGGATCAGCAATCAGCCCCAGCATTTT	CSATQGISNQPQHF
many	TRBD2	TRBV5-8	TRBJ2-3	TGTGCCAGCAGCTTGGCCCGGACTAGCGGGGGCCTTAGCACAGATACGCAGTATTTT	CASSLARTSGGLSTDTQYF
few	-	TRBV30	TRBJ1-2	TGTGCCTGGAGTATAAATAGTGGCTACACCTTC	CAWSINSGYTF
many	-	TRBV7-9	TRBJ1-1	TGTGCCAGCAGCCGCCTAGACGGTGAAGCTTTCTTT	CASSRLDGEAFF
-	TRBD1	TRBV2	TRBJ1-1	TGTGCCAGCACCGGGACAGGGGGCGAGGGCACTGAAGCTTTCTTT	CASTGTGGEGTEAFF
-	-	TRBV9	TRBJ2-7	TGTGCCAGCGGTCGGAGTTCCCACGAGCAGTACTTC	CASGRSSHEQYF
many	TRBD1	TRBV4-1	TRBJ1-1	TGCGCCAGCAGCCAAGATAGGGACAGGACGTTTACGAACACTGAAGCTTTCTTT	CASSQDRDRTFTNTEAFF
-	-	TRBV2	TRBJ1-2	TGTGCCAGCAGCGACCCTAGAGGAAACTATGGCTACACCTTC	CASSDPRGNYGYTF
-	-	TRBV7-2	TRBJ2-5	TGTGCCAGCAGCCCTACAGGGTCGGAGACCCAGTACTTC	CASSPTGSETQYF
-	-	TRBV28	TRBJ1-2	TGTGCCAGCAGTCCGCCCATTCTGTTACTGTTCAACTATGGCTACACCTTC	CASSPPILLLFNYGYTF
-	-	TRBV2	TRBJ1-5	TGTGCCAGCAGTTCTTGGTACAGTAATCAGCCCCAGCATTTT	CASSSWYSNQPQHF
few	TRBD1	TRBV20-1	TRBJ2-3	TGCAGTGCTAGTAGGACAGGGCCGGCAGATACGCAGTATTTT	CSASRTGPADTQYF
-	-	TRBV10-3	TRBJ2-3	TGTGCCATCAGTGTGCGACAGAAAGAGTTAGATACGCAGTATTTT	CAISVRQKELDTQYF
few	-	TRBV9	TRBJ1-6	TGTGCCAGCAGCGTGGGGGCAGATAATTCACCCCTCCACTTT	CASSVGADNSPLHF
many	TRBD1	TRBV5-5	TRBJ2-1	TGTGCCAGCAGCACCGCGGGACAGGGCTACAATGAGCAGTTCTTC	CASSTAGQGYNEQFF
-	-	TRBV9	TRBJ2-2	TGTGCCAGCAGCGTAGTCTCGAGCAACACCGGGGAGCTGTTTTTT	CASSVVSSNTGELFF
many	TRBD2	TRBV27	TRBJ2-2	TGTGCCAGCAGTTTATTAGCTGCGGGGGGGACCGGGGAGCTGTTTTTT	CASSLLAAGGTGELFF
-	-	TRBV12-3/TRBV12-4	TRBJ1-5	TGTGCCAGCAGTTTAGACAGGGTTAATCAGCCCCAGCATTTT	CASSLDRVNQPQHF
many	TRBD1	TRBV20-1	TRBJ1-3	TGCAGTGCCCCGGACAGGGGTGGAAACACCATATATTTT	CSAPDRGGNTIYF
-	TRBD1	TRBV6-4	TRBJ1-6	TGTGCCAGCATGGGACAGGGGTTTTCACCCCTCCACTTT	CASMGQGFSPLHF
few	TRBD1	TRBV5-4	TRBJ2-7	TGTGCCAGCAGCTCGGGGGGACAGGGGAACGACGAGCAGTACTTC	CASSSGGQGNDEQYF
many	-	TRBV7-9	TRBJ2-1	TGTGCCAGCAGCGAGGTCGCGGGGTACAATGAGCAGTTCTTC	CASSEVAGYNEQFF
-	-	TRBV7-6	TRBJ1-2	TGTGCCAGCAGCTTAGCTATATCGGGACCCCGACGGGACTATGGCTACACCTTC	CASSLAISGPRRDYGYTF
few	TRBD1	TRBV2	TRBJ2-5	TGTGCCAGCAGCGGACAGGCCCCGGAGACCCAGTACTTC	CASSGQAPETQYF
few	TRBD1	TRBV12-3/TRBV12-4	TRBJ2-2	TGTGCCAGCAATTGGGACAGACCGAACACCGGGGAGCTGTTTTTT	CASNWDRPNTGELFF
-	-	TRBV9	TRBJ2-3	TGTGCCAGCAGCGTAATTGGTGCTAGCACAGATACGCAGTATTTT	CASSVIGASTDTQYF
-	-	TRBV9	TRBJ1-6	TGTGCCAGCAGCGTAGAGGGGGGACACTATAATTCACCCCTCCACTTT	CASSVEGGHYNSPLHF
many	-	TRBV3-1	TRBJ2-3	TGTGCCAGCAGCCAAGCGGGGGGCACAGATACGCAGTATTTT	CASSQAGGTDTQYF
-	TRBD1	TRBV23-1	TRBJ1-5	TGCGCCAGCAGTCAGGGGACAGGTCCGCCGAATCCATTCTGCAATCAGCCCCAGCATTTT	CASSQGTGPPNPFCNQPQHF
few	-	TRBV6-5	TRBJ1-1	TGTGCCAGCAGTTACTCTTCCAGGTACACTGAAGCTTTCTTT	CASSYSSRYTEAFF
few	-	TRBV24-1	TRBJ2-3	TGTGCCACACGGGGATCACTGACAGATACGCAGTATTTT	CATRGSLTDTQYF
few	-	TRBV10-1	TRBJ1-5	TGCGCCAGCAGCGGGTGGGGGGCTTGCAATCAGCCCCAGCATTTT	CASSGWGACNQPQHF
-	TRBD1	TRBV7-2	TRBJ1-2	TGTGCCAGCAGCCCCATGGAGGGACAGGGCTACACCTTC	CASSPMEGQGYTF
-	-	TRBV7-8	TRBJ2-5	TGTGCCAGCAGCTTAAATATGGAGACCCAGTACTTC	CASSLNMETQYF
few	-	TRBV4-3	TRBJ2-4	TGCGCCAGCAGCCAAGATGAGGCAACCAAAAACATTCAGTACTTC	CASSQDEATKNIQYF